The 18 T cell receptor beta chains listed next were all sequenced from one sample in a study of tumor-infiltrating lymphocytes in primary liver carcinoma. Synthesis of TCR beta cDNA was carried out from approximately 0.55 ug total RNA with a constant-region primer. Investigators got TCR beta libraries out of three nested multiplex PCR rounds, done with slightly modified ARM-PCR. Rounds one and two of PCR, each of around 11 cycles, were primed with TRBV1-TRBV30 forward primers and a C-beta reverse primer. TCRdb re-derived calls from the multiplex PCR reads in MiXCR, one entry per CDR3 protein. The sample has about 350,000 distinct CDR3 sequences, 65% seen once. The authors took blood RNA from unsorted whole blood and also extracted germline DNA. Specimen: peripheral blood. The receptors stem from a middle-aged man with primary liver carcinoma and hepatitis B virus infection.

The chain is built from TRBV7-8 and TRBJ2-5; D call uncertain. The CDR3 has 12 residues. Germline V gene lookup returns CDR1 SGHVS and CDR2 FQNEAQ. Trimming took off 5 bases at V and 5 bases at J, with 9 bases between the two ends. The CDR3 region is CASSTSVETQYF. As DNA, the CDR3 is TGTGCCAGCAGCACGTCGGTCGAGACCCAGTACTTC.

Concerning this clonotype: The junction shows a germline mismatch at one end, possibly a read error. J is TRBJ1-5 and V is TRBV6-6; TRBD1 might be the D (5 bases). CDR1 is MNHNY, CDR2 SVGAGI, per germline (reference sequence). This CDR3 has 17 amino acids. The CDR3 reads CTSRYSISGRGDQPQHF. The CDR3 nucleotides are TGTACCAGCAGATACTCGATATCGGGGAGGGGCGATCAGCCCCAGCATTTT.

The J gene is TRBJ1-5, the V gene TRBV6-1; 9 positions match TRBD1. The CDR3 sequence is 16 residues long. Germline assignment: CDR1 MNHNS and CDR2 SASEGT. J gave up 1 base and V 4 bases, and 5 bases lay outside the gene matches. In DNA form, the CDR3 reads TGTGCCAGCAGTGGCTGGGGGACAGGGAGCAATCAGCCCCAGCATTTT. Translated: CASSGWGTGSNQPQHF.

The chain employs TRBV6-4 and TRBJ2-2, with D hard to call. This CDR3 has 15 amino acids. Looked up from germline, CDR1 is MRHNA and CDR2 is SNTAGT. The V gene lost 7 bases and the J gene lost 6 bases, with 18 bases spanning the gap. Here the CDR3 DNA reads TGTGCCAGCAAACAAGATTTGACTGTTCCCGGGGAGCTGTTTTTT. Translation: CASKQDLTVPGELFF.

Regarding this clonotype: This may be a read error, as it is one base from a much larger clone. The chain has TRBV4-1 and TRBJ2-3; perhaps TRBD2 as D (6 bases). With 3 bases removed from V and 4 bases from J, the gap between germline ends came to 17 bases. Germline V gene lookup returns CDR1 MGHRA and CDR2 YSYEKL. The CDR3 is 16 residues long. The CDR3 is CASSQLMGGSADTQYF. In DNA form, the CDR3 reads TGCGCCAGCAGCCAGCTAATGGGAGGTTCAGCAGATACGCAGTATTTT.

For this clonotype: A much more abundant neighbour one base away suggests this may be a read error. The chain links TRBV6-2 or TRBV6-3 to TRBJ1-5; the match to TRBD1 covers 7 bases. Germline lookup yields CDR1 MNHEY and CDR2 SVGEGT. With 9 bases clipped from V and 0 bases from J, the junction kept 5 bases outside the gene matches. This CDR3 is built from 14 residues. CDR3 in DNA: TGTGCCAGAAGGCCAGGGGGTAGCAATCAGCCCCAGCATTTT. Its translation is CARRPGGSNQPQHF.

Regarding this clonotype: An end of the junction does not agree with germline; a read error may underlie this. The chain uses TRBV28 and TRBJ1-5, with D possibly matching TRBD1 (6 bases). Per the germline V gene, CDR1 is MDHEN and CDR2 is SYDVKM. There are 14 residues in the CDR3. CDR3 in amino acids: CASSQRTVNQPQQF. The CDR3 region has the DNA TGTGCCAGCAGCCAACGGACAGTCAATCAGCCCCAGCAGTTT. The entire variable domain, with the rest obtained from reference TRBV28 and TRBJ1-5, is as follows: DVKVTQSSRYLVKRTGEKVFLECVQDMDHENMFWYRQDPGLGLRLIYFSYDVKMKEKGDIPEGYSVSREKKERFSLILESASTNQTSMYLCASSQRTVNQPQQFGDGTRLSIL.

This clonotype turned up a few times. For the CDR3, the DNA is TGTGCCAGCAGCTTAAGGACAGGGGGCCCGGCCAAAAACATTCAGTACTTC. Protein product: CASSLRTGGPAKNIQYF. The chain uses TRBV7-9 and TRBJ2-4; 11 bases are shared with TRBD1. There are 17 residues in the CDR3. After removal of 2 bases from V and 1 base from J, the junction contained 4 bases not matched to a gene. Germline V lookup: CDR1 SEHNR, CDR2 FQNEAQ (reference sequence).

A word on this clonotype: A junction boundary mismatches the germline segment, possibly from a read error. The chain uses TRBV29-1 and TRBJ2-3; 16 bases agree with TRBD2. Per germline, CDR1 SQVTM and CDR2 ANQGSEA. The CDR3 consists of 18 residues. The CDR3 nucleotides are TGCAGCGTCGAAGGGACTAGCGGGAGGGCCCCAACCACAGATACGCAGTATTTT. This sequence encodes CSVEGTSGRAPTTDTQYF.

Details on this clonotype: A much larger clone differs by one base, so this may be a read error. J is TRBJ1-4 and V is TRBV6-5, with TRBD1 matching over 8 bases. CDR3 length: 14 amino acids. Germline V CDR1 and CDR2: MNHEY, SVGAGI. The trim removed 8 bases at V and 8 bases at J, leaving 10 bases unmatched. The CDR3 nucleotides read TGTGCCAGCGCAAGCCAGGGGGCGGGGGAAAAACTGTTTTTT. This encodes CASASQGAGEKLFF.

This clonotype was detected only a few times. The rearrangement links TRBV28 to TRBJ2-7, with D perhaps being TRBD1 or TRBD2 (5 bases each). With 3 bases removed from V and 8 bases from J, the gap between germline ends came to 11 bases. CDR1 and CDR2 from the germline V gene are MDHEN and SYDVKM. The CDR3 sequence is 12 residues long. CDR3 DNA sequence: TGTGCCAGCAGTTTTCGGGGCAGCCAGCAGTACTTC. Its translation is CASSFRGSQQYF.

Points on this clonotype: Possible read error: a much larger clone is one base away. The chain uses TRBV7-3 and TRBJ2-3, with 8 bases identical to TRBD2. Germline V gene lookup returns CDR1 SGHTA and CDR2 FQGTGA. CDR3 length: 15 residues. Here the CDR3 reads CASNLAGITTDTQYF. CDR3 sequence (DNA): TGTGCCAGCAACTTAGCGGGAATAACTACAGATACGCAGTATTTT.

The chain has TRBV6-1 and TRBJ2-1; 10 nucleotides line up with TRBD1. Germline loops: CDR1 MNHNS, CDR2 SASEGT. The CDR3 runs to 15 residues. V was pared by 3 bases and J by 16 bases, with 15 bases of the junction left unmatched. The CDR3 DNA sequence: TGTGCCAGCAGTGAGTCGGGACAGGGGACCAATGCGCACTTCTTC. Amino acids: CASSESGQGTNAHFF.

This chain connects TRBV28 to TRBJ1-4; 8 bases fit TRBD1. V lost 6 bases to trimming and J lost 5 bases; unmatched junction nucleotides: 8. CDR3 size: 15 residues. CDR1 is MDHEN, CDR2 SYDVKM, per germline. The CDR3 reads CASRPDRGGNEKLFF. CDR3 DNA: TGTGCCAGCAGGCCAGACAGGGGAGGGAATGAAAAACTGTTTTTT.

This clonotype was observed at least ten times. The gene calls are TRBV6-1 and TRBJ1-6, with D tentatively TRBD1 (5 bases). Per the germline V gene, CDR1 is MNHNS and CDR2 is SASEGT. The V and J ends lost 6 bases and 8 bases respectively, with 11 bases between them. This CDR3 comprises 13 residues. CDR3 loop: CASSDREDSPLHF. CDR3 coding DNA: TGTGCCAGCAGCGACAGAGAGGATTCACCCCTCCACTTT.

Notes on this clonotype: This clone may be a read error of a much larger clone one base away. CDR3: CANTMDTGNEQFF. For the CDR3, the DNA is TGCGCCAACACCATGGATACAGGGAATGAGCAGTTCTTC. The V call is TRBV5-1, the J call TRBJ2-1; tentatively, D is TRBD1 (6 bases). Germline values: CDR1 SGHRS, CDR2 YFSETQ. CDR3 size: 13 residues. The V end lost 9 bases, the J end lost 7 bases, and 17 bases lay between the germline ends.

This clonotype has just a few counts. A much larger clone differs from this one at a single base, so this may be a read error. This chain links TRBV6-6 with TRBJ1-1, with TRBD1 as a possible D gene (5 bases). The germline V gene encodes CDR1 MNHNY and CDR2 SVGAGI (reference sequence). This CDR3 has 16 residues. As DNA, the CDR3 is TGTGTCAGCAGACAACCGGGGGGGAGGCAAACGACTGAAGCTTTCTTT. Its translation: CVSRQPGGRQTTEAFF.

This clonotype appeared once. A much larger clone lies a single base off, so this may be a read error. This rearrangement joins TRBV6-6 to TRBJ2-7; 10 nucleotides match TRBD2. The ends lost 6 bases at V and 4 bases at J; junction bases unmatched: 6. CDR1 and CDR2 from the germline V gene are MNHNY and SVGAGI (reference sequence). The CDR3 consists of 14 residues. This CDR3 reads CASRPAGGPYEQYF. In nucleotides, the CDR3 is TGTGCCAGCAGACCAGCGGGAGGGCCATACGAGCAGTACTTC.